The present T cell receptor (beta chain) was sequenced within a study of beta chain features in type 1 diabetes. Study conclusions and caveats: Compared to healthy donors, patients appeared to have naive, central memory and Treg TCRB repertoires that were more alike. All four CD4+ subsets from Type 1 diabetes patients carried moderately but significantly shorter TCRB CDR3s. Whether HLA type influences TCRB rearrangement remained unresolved here.

The table lists this clone with a few counts. Its antigen is not known. This CDR3 is built from 14 residues. The V end lost 0 bases, the J end lost 7 bases, and 9 bases lay between the germline ends. Per germline, CDR1 LGHNA and CDR2 YSLEER. The sequenced template was cDNA made from the entire isolated RNA. Naive, central memory and regulatory T cell samples came to a mean of approximately 4 million reads. Here immunoSEQ multiplex PCR was the method, and the copy in TCRdb shows in-frame clones only, minus some. The sample holds about 340,000 clones, about a tenth seen once. The chain carries TRBV4-3 and TRBJ2-2; D is ambiguous. The clonotype comes from a man under 40 with type 1 diabetes. Sample: central memory CD4+ T cells from blood. CDR3 residues: CASSQDQARGELFF. DNA for the CDR3: TGCGCCAGCAGCCAAGATCAGGCCCGCGGGGAGCTGTTTTTT.